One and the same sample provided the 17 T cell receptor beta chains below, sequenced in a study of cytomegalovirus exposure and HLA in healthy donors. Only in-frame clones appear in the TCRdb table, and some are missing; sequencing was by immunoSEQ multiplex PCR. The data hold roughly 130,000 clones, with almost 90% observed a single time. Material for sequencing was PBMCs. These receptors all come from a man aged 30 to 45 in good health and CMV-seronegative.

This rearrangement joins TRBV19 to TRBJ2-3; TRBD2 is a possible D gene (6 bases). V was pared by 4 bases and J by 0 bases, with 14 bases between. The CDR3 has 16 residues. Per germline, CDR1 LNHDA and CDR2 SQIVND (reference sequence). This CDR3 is CASSTSISGSTDTQYF. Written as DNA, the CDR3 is TGTGCCAGTAGTACTTCTATTAGCGGCAGCACAGATACGCAGTATTTT.

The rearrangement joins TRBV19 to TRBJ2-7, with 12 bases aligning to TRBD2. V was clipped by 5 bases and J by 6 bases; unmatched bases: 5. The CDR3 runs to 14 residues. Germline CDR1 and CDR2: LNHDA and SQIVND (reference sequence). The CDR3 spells CASSSSGRAAEQYF. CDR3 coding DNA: TGTGCCAGTAGTTCTAGCGGGAGGGCCGCCGAGCAGTACTTC.

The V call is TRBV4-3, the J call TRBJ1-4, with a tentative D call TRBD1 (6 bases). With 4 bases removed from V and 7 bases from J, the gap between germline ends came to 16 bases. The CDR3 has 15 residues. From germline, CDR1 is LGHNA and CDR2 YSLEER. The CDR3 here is CASSPGRGRGEKLFF. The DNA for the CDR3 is TGCGCCAGCAGCCCTGGGAGGGGGAGGGGTGAAAAACTGTTTTTT.

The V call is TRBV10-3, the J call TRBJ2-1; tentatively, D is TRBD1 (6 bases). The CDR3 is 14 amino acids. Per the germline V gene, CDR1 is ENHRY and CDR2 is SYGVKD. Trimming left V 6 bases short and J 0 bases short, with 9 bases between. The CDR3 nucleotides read TGTGCCATCAGGGACAGAAGCTCCTACAATGAGCAGTTCTTC. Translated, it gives CAIRDRSSYNEQFF.

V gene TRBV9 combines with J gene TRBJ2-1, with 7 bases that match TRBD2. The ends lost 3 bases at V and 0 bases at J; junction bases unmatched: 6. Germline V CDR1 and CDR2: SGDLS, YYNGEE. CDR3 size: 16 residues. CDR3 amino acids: CASSDGRRASYNEQFF. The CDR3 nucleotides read TGTGCCAGCAGCGACGGGAGGCGGGCCTCCTACAATGAGCAGTTCTTC. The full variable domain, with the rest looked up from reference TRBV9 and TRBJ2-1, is DSGVTQTPKHLITATGQRVTLRCSPRSGDLSVYWYQQSLDQGLQFLIQYYNGEERAKGNILERFSAQQFPDLHSELNLSSLELGDSALYFCASSDGRRASYNEQFFGPGTRLTVL.

The CDR3 nucleotides are TGTGCCAGCAGCTTAGGCTCAGGTGGGGAGCAGCCCCAGCATTTT. It codes for CASSLGSGGEQPQHF. The chain combines TRBV7-9 with TRBJ1-5; D not certain. In germline, CDR1 is SEHNR, CDR2 FQNEAQ (reference sequence). Between the trimmed V and J ends, which lost 1 base and 7 bases, there was a span of 14 bases. The CDR3 has 15 amino acids.

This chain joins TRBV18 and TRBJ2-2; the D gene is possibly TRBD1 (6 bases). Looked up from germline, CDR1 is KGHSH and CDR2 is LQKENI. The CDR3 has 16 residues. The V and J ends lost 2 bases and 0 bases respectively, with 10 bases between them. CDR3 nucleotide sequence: TGTGCCAGCTCACCATTGGGGGCGGCGAACACCGGGGAGCTGTTTTTT. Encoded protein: CASSPLGAANTGELFF.

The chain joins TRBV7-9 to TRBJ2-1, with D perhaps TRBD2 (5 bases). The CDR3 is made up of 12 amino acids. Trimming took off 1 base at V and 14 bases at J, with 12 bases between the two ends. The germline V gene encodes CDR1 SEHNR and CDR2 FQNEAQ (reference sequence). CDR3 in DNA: TGTGCCAGCAGCTTAGATAACGGGATTGAGTTCTTC. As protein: CASSLDNGIEFF.

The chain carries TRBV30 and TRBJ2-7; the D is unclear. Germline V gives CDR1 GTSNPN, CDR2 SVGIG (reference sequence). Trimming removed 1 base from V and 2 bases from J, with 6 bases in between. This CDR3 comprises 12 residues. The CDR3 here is CAWSGAAYEQYF. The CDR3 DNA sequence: TGTGCCTGGAGTGGAGCTGCCTACGAGCAGTACTTC.

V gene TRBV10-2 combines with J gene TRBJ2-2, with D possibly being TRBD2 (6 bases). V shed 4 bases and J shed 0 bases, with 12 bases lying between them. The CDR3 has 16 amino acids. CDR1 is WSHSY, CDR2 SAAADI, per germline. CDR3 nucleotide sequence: TGCGCCAGCAGTGGGCAACTAGCCACGAACACCGGGGAGCTGTTTTTT. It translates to CASSGQLATNTGELFF.

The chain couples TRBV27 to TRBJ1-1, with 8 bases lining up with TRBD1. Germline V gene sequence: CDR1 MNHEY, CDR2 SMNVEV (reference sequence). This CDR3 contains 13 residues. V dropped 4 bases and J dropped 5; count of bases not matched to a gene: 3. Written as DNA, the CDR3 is TGTGCCAGCAGTTCCTACAGGGGGACTGAAGCTTTCTTT. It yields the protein CASSSYRGTEAFF.

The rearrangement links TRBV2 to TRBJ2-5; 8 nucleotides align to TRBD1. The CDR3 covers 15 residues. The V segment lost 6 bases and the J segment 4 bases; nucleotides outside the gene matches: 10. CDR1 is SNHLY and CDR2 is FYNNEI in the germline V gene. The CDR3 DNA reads TGTGCCAGCAGGGCTCGCAGGGGGCAAGGAGAGACCCAGTACTTC. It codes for CASRARRGQGETQYF.

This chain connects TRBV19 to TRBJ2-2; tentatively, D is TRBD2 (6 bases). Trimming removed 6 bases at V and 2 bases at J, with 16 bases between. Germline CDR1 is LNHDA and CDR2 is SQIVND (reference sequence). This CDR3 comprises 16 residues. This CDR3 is CASSHSGLYNTGELFF. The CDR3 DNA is TGTGCCAGTAGCCACTCGGGACTCTATAACACCGGGGAGCTGTTTTTT. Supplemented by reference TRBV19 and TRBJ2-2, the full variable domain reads DGGITQSPKYLFRKEGQNVTLSCEQNLNHDAMYWYRQDPGQGLRLIYYSQIVNDFQKGDIAEGYSVSREKKESFPLTVTSAQKNPTAFYLCASSHSGLYNTGELFFGEGSRLTVL.

The CDR3 region is CASSESTSLETQYF. The CDR3 DNA reads as TGTGCCAGCAGCGAATCGACTAGCTTGGAGACCCAGTACTTC. The chain recombines TRBV9 with TRBJ2-5; 7 nucleotides align to TRBD2. Per the germline V gene, CDR1 is SGDLS and CDR2 is YYNGEE. The CDR3 spans 14 residues. The junction had 7 bases not matched to a gene; V was cut back by 3 bases and J by 5 bases.

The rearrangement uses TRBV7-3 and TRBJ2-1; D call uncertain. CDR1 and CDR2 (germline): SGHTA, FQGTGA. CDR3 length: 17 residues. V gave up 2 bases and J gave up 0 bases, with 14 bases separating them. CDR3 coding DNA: TGTGCCAGCAGCTTATCAGCGTGGGTAAGCTCCTACAATGAGCAGTTCTTC. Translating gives CASSLSAWVSSYNEQFF.

This CDR3 reads CASSPLDRGTEAFF. The CDR3 DNA sequence: TGTGCCAGCTCACCCCTTGACAGAGGAACTGAAGCTTTCTTT. The chain links TRBV18 to TRBJ1-1, with D maybe TRBD1 (5 bases). Germline V gives CDR1 KGHSH, CDR2 LQKENI. Trimming left V 3 bases short and J 5 bases short, with 13 bases between. This CDR3 comprises 14 residues.

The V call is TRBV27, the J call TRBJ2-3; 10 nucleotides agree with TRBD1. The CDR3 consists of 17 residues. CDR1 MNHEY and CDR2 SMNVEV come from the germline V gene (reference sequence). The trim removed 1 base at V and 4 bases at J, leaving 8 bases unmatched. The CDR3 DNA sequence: TGTGCCAGCAGTTTATGGTTTCGAGGGACAGGGGCAGATACGCAGTATTTT. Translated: CASSLWFRGTGADTQYF.